This TCR beta chain was sequenced for a study of shared clonotypes between healthy human individuals. Regarding the study as a whole: Relative to memory subsets, naive subsets generally showed larger estimated richness. Unshared clonotypes carried lower generation probabilities than those common to all four donors. The low donor count limited represented genetic and exposure-history diversity.

Comment on this clone: The antigen remains unidentified.

Clones were sequenced by immunoSEQ multiplex PCR, and TCRdb holds only the in-frame ones, with some missing. Counted here are millions of clones, roughly 95% occurring once; the ten biggest clones make up 0.1% to 0.15%. Germline lookup yields CDR1 SGHRS and CDR2 YFSETQ. CDR3 length: 16 amino acids. V lost 0 bases and J lost 4, with 13 bases in between. The V gene is TRBV5-1, the J gene TRBJ1-4, with D perhaps TRBD1 (5 bases). Sequenced material: naive CD4+ T cells sorted from blood. Subset noted: CD45RA+ positively selected. This clonotype originated in a man between 18 and 29 years old in good health. CDR3 nucleotide sequence: TGCGCCAGCAGCTTGGAGAGGGGCGGACGTAATGAAAAACTGTTTTTT. Its translation is CASSLERGGRNEKLFF.